The rows below give T cell receptor beta chains drawn from one sample of a study of blood T cell repertoires in COVID-19. Using immunoSEQ multiplex PCR, the repertoire was profiled, and TCRdb retains in-frame clones only, with some absent. The repertoire holds about 160,000 clones, with 80% to 90% as singletons. The sample was peripheral blood. All receptors come from a woman of 80 years or more with acute or convalescent COVID-19. Both conserved end residues are part of each CDR3. D genes are given only for firm matches. Not all rows give a size; the values are once, few, many and, for expanded clones, a class.

>TRBV6-1|TRBJ2-6|TRBD1|.
CASSERLRTGWSSGANVLTF
TGTGCCAGCAGTGAACGCCTAAGGACAGGATGGAGCTCTGGGGCCAACGTCCTGACTTTC
>TRBV19|TRBJ1-4|.|.
CASSIREGNEKLFF
TGTGCCAGTAGTATTAGGGAGGGCAATGAAAAACTGTTTTTT
>TRBV2|TRBJ2-3|TRBD2|.
CARGGLDTQYF
TGTGCCAGGGGGGGGTTAGATACGCAGTATTTT
>TRBV19|TRBJ1-1|.|.
CASRFGGRLRTEAFF
TGTGCCAGTAGGTTCGGGGGGCGATTGAGGACTGAAGCTTTCTTT
>TRBV9|TRBJ2-1|TRBD2|.
CASSGGTSGSYEQFF
TGTGCCAGCAGCGGAGGGACTAGCGGGAGCTATGAGCAGTTCTTC
>TRBV6-6|TRBJ2-5|.|once
CASSYDYQETQYF
TGTGCCAGCAGTTACGACTACCAAGAGACCCAGTACTTC
>TRBV10-3|TRBJ1-2|TRBD1|.
CAINNLTGGRNTF
TGTGCCATCAACAACTTGACAGGGGGAAGAAACACCTTC
>TRBV11-2|TRBJ2-7|.|.
CASSFSAGEQYF
TGTGCCAGCAGCTTCTCGGCGGGAGAGCAGTACTTC
>TRBV30|TRBJ2-7|.|.
CAWSHRVTEQYF
TGTGCCTGGAGTCACAGGGTAACCGAGCAGTACTTC
>TRBV4-1|TRBJ2-1|.|.
CASSQRLPADRVHEQFF
TGCGCCAGCAGCCAAAGATTACCAGCGGACCGGGTCCATGAGCAGTTCTTC
>TRBV5-1|TRBJ2-1|TRBD1|.
CASSSQGLMGQFF
TGCGCCAGCAGCTCACAGGGGCTAATGGGGCAGTTCTTC
>TRBV5-4|TRBJ1-1|TRBD1|.
CASSLPGQDMNTEAFF
TGTGCCAGCAGTCTACCCGGACAGGACATGAACACTGAAGCTTTCTTT
>TRBV5-1|TRBJ1-1|TRBD1|.
CASSRGDRGRNLNTEAFF
TGCGCCAGCAGCAGGGGGGACAGGGGCCGGAACCTGAACACTGAAGCTTTCTTT
>TRBV5-4|TRBJ2-7|TRBD2|once
CASSHSGGAYEQYF
TGTGCCAGCAGCCATAGCGGGGGGGCCTACGAGCAGTACTTC
>TRBV12-5|TRBJ2-1|TRBD2|.
CASGSPPGSGSMNEQFF
TGTGCTAGTGGTTCCCCCCCGGGGAGCGGGAGTATGAATGAGCAGTTCTTC
>TRBV6-5|TRBJ2-1|TRBD2|.
CASKQRGGDEQFF
TGTGCCAGCAAGCAGCGGGGGGGCGATGAGCAGTTCTTC
>TRBV11-3|TRBJ1-1|.|.
CASSLGPGREAFF
TGTGCCAGCAGCTTAGGACCGGGTCGTGAAGCTTTCTTT
>TRBV4-1|TRBJ2-7|.|.
CASSQDRSAEQYF
TGCGCCAGCAGCCAAGATAGGAGCGCCGAGCAGTACTTC
>TRBV27|TRBJ2-7|TRBD1|.
CASSLIWDSDEQYF
TGTGCCAGCAGTCTAATCTGGGACAGTGACGAGCAGTACTTC